These T cell receptor beta chains were read from a single sample in a study of identical twins. TCRdb redid the calling of the 5' RACE reads with MiXCR, one entry per CDR3 protein. Among roughly 630,000 distinct CDR3 sequences listed, roughly 7.1% were seen once. These data are also associated with another study on yellow fever vaccine responses in identical twins.

The sequenced material came from PBMCs. The source of these receptors is a woman under 30 in good health. Each CDR3 is given with its conserved first and last residue. The order of the fields is D gene, V gene, clone size, J gene, CDR3 DNA, CDR3 protein. D genes are given only for firm matches. Rows give clone size only sometimes, using once, few, many, or a class for an expanded clone.

>TRBD2|TRBV20-1|few|TRBJ2-1
TGCAGTGCTAGTAGCGGGAGGGCCGGTGAGCAGTTCTTC
CSASSGRAGEQFF
>TRBD2|TRBV4-1|.|TRBJ2-1
TGCGCCAGCAGCCAGCGTGAACTAGCGGGGTCCTACAATGAGCAGTTCTTC
CASSQRELAGSYNEQFF
>.|TRBV28|few|TRBJ1-3
TGTGCCGCGAAACAGGGTGGCAAAGGAGGAAACACCATATATTTT
CAAKQGGKGGNTIYF
>.|TRBV15|many|TRBJ1-1
TGTGCCACCAGCAGAGTGGCCAGGGGAGGAACTGAAGCTTTCTTT
CATSRVARGGTEAFF
>TRBD2|TRBV27|.|TRBJ2-3
TGTGCCAGCAGTCTACGGACTAGCGGGATGACAGATACGCAGTATTTT
CASSLRTSGMTDTQYF
>.|TRBV14|many|TRBJ2-2
TGTGCCAGCAGCCCGCTGGGTAGCGCGAACACCGGGGAGCTGTTTTTT
CASSPLGSANTGELFF
>.|TRBV5-1|many|TRBJ2-1
TGCGCCAGCAGCTTGAATGCGGCCTCCTACAATGAGCAGTTCTTC
CASSLNAASYNEQFF
>TRBD1|TRBV6-1|few|TRBJ2-6
TGTGCCACCAACAGGGGGCCTAGCTCTGGGGCCAACGTCCTGACTTTC
CATNRGPSSGANVLTF
>TRBD2|TRBV7-9|many|TRBJ2-7
TGTGCCAGCAGCTTATACGCGGGAGCCTACGAGCAGTACTTC
CASSLYAGAYEQYF
>TRBD1|TRBV6-1|.|TRBJ1-5
TGTGCCAGCAGTCCGGACAGGGTTATGGGGCCCCAGCATTTT
CASSPDRVMGPQHF
>.|TRBV29-1|.|TRBJ2-5
TGCAGCGTTACGTTGATCTCAGAGACCCAGTACTTC
CSVTLISETQYF
>TRBD1|TRBV4-1|.|TRBJ2-7
TGCGCCAGCAGCCAAGCACAGGGGCTCGGCTACGAGCAGTACTTC
CASSQAQGLGYEQYF
>.|TRBV5-1|few|TRBJ1-4
TGCGCCAGCACCCGGAGGGGGGGCGATAATGAAAAACTGTTTTTT
CASTRRGGDNEKLFF
>.|TRBV7-9|few|TRBJ2-3
TGTGCCGGTAACGATCCCACCGAACCATATACGCAGTATTTT
CAGNDPTEPYTQYF
>.|TRBV27|many|TRBJ2-1
TGTGCCAGCAGTTCCGGCCGCGCCAATGAGCAGTTCTTC
CASSSGRANEQFF
>TRBD2|TRBV5-1|many|TRBJ2-3
TGCGCCAGCAGCTTTATCGGGGGGGAGGATACGCAGTATTTT
CASSFIGGEDTQYF